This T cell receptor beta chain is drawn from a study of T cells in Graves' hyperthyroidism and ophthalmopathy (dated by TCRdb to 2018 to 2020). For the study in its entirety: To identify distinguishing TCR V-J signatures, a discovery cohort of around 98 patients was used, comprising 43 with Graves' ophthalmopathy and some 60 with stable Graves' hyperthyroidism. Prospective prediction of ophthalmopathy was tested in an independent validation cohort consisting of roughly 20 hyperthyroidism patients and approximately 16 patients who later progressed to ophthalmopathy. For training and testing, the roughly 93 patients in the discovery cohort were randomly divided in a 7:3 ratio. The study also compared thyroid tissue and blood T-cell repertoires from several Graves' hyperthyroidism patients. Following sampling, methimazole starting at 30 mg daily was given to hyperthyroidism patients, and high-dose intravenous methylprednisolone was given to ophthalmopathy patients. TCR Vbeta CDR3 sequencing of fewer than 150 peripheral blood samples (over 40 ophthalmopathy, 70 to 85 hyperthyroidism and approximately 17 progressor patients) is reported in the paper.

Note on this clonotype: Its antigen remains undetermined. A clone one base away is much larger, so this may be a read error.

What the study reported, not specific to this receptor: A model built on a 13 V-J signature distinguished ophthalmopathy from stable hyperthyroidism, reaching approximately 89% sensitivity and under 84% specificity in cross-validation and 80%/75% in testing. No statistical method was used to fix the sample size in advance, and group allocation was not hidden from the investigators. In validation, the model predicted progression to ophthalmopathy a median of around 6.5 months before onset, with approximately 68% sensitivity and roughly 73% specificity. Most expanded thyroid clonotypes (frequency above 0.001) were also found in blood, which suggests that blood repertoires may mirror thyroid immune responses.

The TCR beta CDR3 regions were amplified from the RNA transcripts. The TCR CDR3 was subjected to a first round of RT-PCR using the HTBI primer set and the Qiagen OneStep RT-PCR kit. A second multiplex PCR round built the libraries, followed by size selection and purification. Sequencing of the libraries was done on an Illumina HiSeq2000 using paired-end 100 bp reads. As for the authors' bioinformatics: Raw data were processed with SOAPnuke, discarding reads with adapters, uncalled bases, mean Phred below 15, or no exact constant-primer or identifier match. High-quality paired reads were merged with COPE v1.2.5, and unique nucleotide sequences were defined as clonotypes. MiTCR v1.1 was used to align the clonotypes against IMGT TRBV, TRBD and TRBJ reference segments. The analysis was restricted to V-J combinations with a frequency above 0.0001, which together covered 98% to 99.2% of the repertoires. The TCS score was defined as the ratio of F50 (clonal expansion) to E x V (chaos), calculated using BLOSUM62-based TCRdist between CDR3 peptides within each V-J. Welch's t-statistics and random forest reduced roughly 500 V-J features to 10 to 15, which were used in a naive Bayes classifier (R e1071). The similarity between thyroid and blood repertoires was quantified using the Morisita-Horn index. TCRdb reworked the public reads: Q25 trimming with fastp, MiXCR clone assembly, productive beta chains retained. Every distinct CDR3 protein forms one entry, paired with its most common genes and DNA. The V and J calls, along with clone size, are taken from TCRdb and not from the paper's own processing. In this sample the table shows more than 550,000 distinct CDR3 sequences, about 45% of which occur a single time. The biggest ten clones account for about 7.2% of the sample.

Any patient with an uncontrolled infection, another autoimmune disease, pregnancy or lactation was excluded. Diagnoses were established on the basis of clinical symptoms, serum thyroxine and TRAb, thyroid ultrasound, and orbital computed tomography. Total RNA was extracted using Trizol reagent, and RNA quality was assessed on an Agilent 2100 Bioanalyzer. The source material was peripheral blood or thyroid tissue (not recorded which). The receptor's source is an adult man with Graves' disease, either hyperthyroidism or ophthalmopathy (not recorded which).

CDR3 sequence: CASSLDPGANEQYF. The sequence in DNA is TGTGCCAGCAGCTTAGATCCGGGGGCTAACGAGCAGTACTTC. The chain uses TRBV7-9 and TRBJ2-7; the D segment may tentatively be TRBD1 or TRBD2, each giving 6 matched bases. The CDR3 has 14 amino acids, counting the end cysteine and phenylalanine. The DNA shown is the 42-base CDR3, in frame from base 1. CDR1 and CDR2, per the germline V gene (reference sequence), are SEHNR and FQNEAQ. V lost 1 base and J lost 5 bases; the stretch between them is 12 bases long.